Shown below are 18 T cell receptor beta chains from a single sample sequenced in a study of cytomegalovirus exposure and HLA in healthy donors. The study ran its PCR with 60 Vbeta and 13 Jbeta primers. Some clones are missing from TCRdb's copy, which holds only in-frame ones; the method was immunoSEQ multiplex PCR. The sample includes roughly 100,000 clones, around 77% of them seen just once. What was sequenced was PBMCs. These receptors all come from a male donor in good health and CMV-seropositive.

The chain uses TRBV5-1 and TRBJ2-5; D call uncertain. Germline V gene data show CDR1 as SGHRS and CDR2 as YFSETQ. With 0 bases removed from V and 2 bases from J, the gap between germline ends came to 11 bases. This CDR3 is 15 amino acids long. CDR3 DNA: TGCGCCAGCAGCTTGGGTCCCCGAGGTCAAGAGACCCAGTACTTC. Translation: CASSLGPRGQETQYF.

V and J are TRBV4-3 and TRBJ2-5, with 12 nucleotides matching TRBD2. The DNA end favors TRBJ2-7, so the J call may be wrong. CDR1 and CDR2 from the germline V gene are LGHNA and YSLEER. The CDR3 spans 15 residues. The CDR3 DNA reads TGCGCCAGCAGCCAGGGACTAGCGGGTGATTACGAGCAGTACTTC. Its translation is CASSQGLAGDYEQYF.

The V and J genes are TRBV5-1 and TRBJ2-3, with 7 bases identical to TRBD2. This CDR3 is built from 16 residues. V gave up 3 bases and J gave up 1 base; unmatched junction bases: 8. Germline V gives CDR1 SGHRS, CDR2 YFSETQ. For the CDR3, the DNA is TGCGCCAGCAGCTCTAGCGGAGGAGAGGGCACAGATACGCAGTATTTT. Protein: CASSSSGGEGTDTQYF.

The CDR3 sequence: CASSKREGNEQFF. The DNA for the CDR3 is TGTGCCAGTAGTAAGCGGGAGGGGAATGAGCAGTTCTTC. This sequence joins TRBV19 and TRBJ2-1; 10 bases map to TRBD2. The CDR3 runs to 13 residues. J lost 7 bases, V lost 4 bases, and 1 base had no gene match. Germline CDR1 LNHDA, CDR2 SQIVND (reference sequence).

The V call is TRBV11-1, the J call TRBJ1-1, with D hard to call. Trimming shortened V by 5 bases and J by 3 bases, and 10 bases separated the two germline ends. This CDR3 region has 13 residues. From germline, CDR1 is SGHAT and CDR2 FQDESV (reference sequence). CDR3 residues: CASSPGVDTEAFF. The CDR3 DNA is TGTGCCAGCAGCCCCGGGGTAGACACTGAAGCTTTCTTT.

The rearrangement uses TRBV11-3 and TRBJ2-7; 11 positions agree with TRBD2. The CDR3 extends over 17 amino acids. The germline CDR1 and CDR2 sequences are SGHNT and YENEEA. J gave up 6 bases and V 3 bases, and 13 bases lay outside the gene matches. The CDR3: CASSFAMTSGKWGEQYF. The CDR3 bases are TGTGCCAGCAGCTTCGCAATGACTAGCGGGAAATGGGGCGAGCAGTACTTC.

As concerns this clone: The DNA is omitted, as the CDR3 cannot be located on it reliably, and the CDR3 follows TCRdb's listing. The chain combines TRBV19 with TRBJ1-5; the table gives TRBD1 as D, unverified against the DNA. CDR1 LNHDA and CDR2 SQIVND come from the germline V gene (reference sequence). Ends included, the CDR3 has 15 residues. The chain's CDR3 is CASSSGQGGNQPQHF.

The sample holds one count of this clone. V usage is TRBV7-2 and J usage is TRBJ2-3; 11 bases fit TRBD2. The V gene end was trimmed by 4 bases and the J gene end by 0 bases; junction bases not matched to a gene: 0. The germline V gene has CDR1 SGHTA and CDR2 FQGNSA. The CDR3 is 15 amino acids. Here the CDR3 DNA reads TGTGCCAGCAGCTGGACTAGCGGGAGCACAGATACGCAGTATTTT. Its protein product is CASSWTSGSTDTQYF.

The rearrangement uses TRBV7-3 and TRBJ2-3; TRBD2 agrees at 14 bases. The germline V gene encodes CDR1 SGHTA and CDR2 FQGTGA. V lost 1 base, J lost 5 bases, and 8 bases stayed unmatched. This CDR3 has 18 amino acids. DNA of the CDR3: TGTGCCAGCAGCTTAATGGGGACTAGCGGGAGTCGGGAAGATACGCAGTATTTT. Translated: CASSLMGTSGSREDTQYF.

This chain joins TRBV7-9 and TRBJ2-7; TRBD2 matches at 9 bases. V lost 1 base to trimming and J lost 2 bases; unmatched junction nucleotides: 6. Germline lookup yields CDR1 SEHNR and CDR2 FQNEAQ (reference sequence). The CDR3 runs 16 residues. For the CDR3, the DNA is TGTGCCAGCAGCTTAGAGGGTAGCGGGAGAACCTACGAGCAGTACTTC. It codes for CASSLEGSGRTYEQYF.

This clone was found once. The chain uses TRBV10-3 and TRBJ2-7, with 15 bases aligning to TRBD2. The V and J ends lost 6 bases and 1 base, in that order; junction bases with no gene match: 7. The V gene's germline CDR1 is ENHRY and CDR2 SYGVKD. The CDR3 is 17 residues long. CDR3 sequence (DNA): TGTGCCATCAGAGTGGGACTAGCGGGAGGCCCTTCCTACGAGCAGTACTTC. Translating gives CAIRVGLAGGPSYEQYF.

V is TRBV9 and J is TRBJ2-3; the match to TRBD1 covers 12 bases. V was pared by 3 bases and J by 4 bases, with 18 bases of the junction left unmatched. Germline V gene sequence: CDR1 SGDLS, CDR2 YYNGEE. The CDR3 is 20 amino acids. CDR3 nucleotides: TGTGCCAGCAGCGGGACCGGGACAGGGGGCCGGGAGAATGGGGCAGATACGCAGTATTTT. Residues: CASSGTGTGGRENGADTQYF.

Regarding this clone: A junction boundary mismatches the germline segment, possibly from a read error. The J gene is TRBJ2-7, the V gene TRBV6-5, with 9 positions matching TRBD2. Germline V gene data show CDR1 as MNHEY and CDR2 as SVGAGI. The CDR3 consists of 15 residues. The DNA of the CDR3 is TGTGCCAGCAGTTACGGGCTAGCGGGATCCTTCGAGCAGTACTTC. This translates into CASSYGLAGSFEQYF.

The chain carries TRBV11-2 and TRBJ1-2; D might be TRBD1 (6 bases). CDR1 SGHAT and CDR2 FQNNGV come from the germline V gene. The CDR3 loop spans 15 amino acids. Trimming pared 0 bases from V and 3 bases from J, leaving 11 bases between. CDR3 sequence: CASSLDLDSYYGYTF. CDR3 in DNA: TGTGCCAGCAGCTTAGATCTGGACAGCTACTATGGCTACACCTTC.

This clone was observed once. The V call is TRBV19, the J call TRBJ2-5; TRBD1 matches at 7 bases. The J segment lost 0 bases and the V segment lost 4 bases, leaving 5 bases of the junction unmatched. CDR3 size: 15 residues. Germline CDR1 and CDR2: LNHDA and SQIVND (reference sequence). The CDR3 bases are TGTGCCAGTAGTACCCCTGGGACAGACCAAGAGACCCAGTACTTC. This codes for CASSTPGTDQETQYF.

This clone came up a few times. This sequence joins TRBV6-6 and TRBJ1-2; possibly TRBD1 for D (5 bases). The V end lost 2 bases, the J end lost 2 bases, and 12 bases lay between the germline ends. The CDR3 has 15 residues. Germline values: CDR1 MNHNY, CDR2 SVGAGI (reference sequence). This CDR3 reads CASSYRGGGNYGYTF. The CDR3 DNA is TGTGCCAGCAGTTACAGGGGCGGGGGGAACTATGGCTACACCTTC.

The chain employs TRBV21-1 and TRBJ2-7; TRBD2, the table's D call, was not compared with the DNA. TRBV21-1 is labeled a pseudogene. The CDR3 has 11 amino acids. DNA of the CDR3: TGTGTCAGCAGCACCCCGGGAGAGCAGTACTTC. It is translated as CVSSTPGEQYF.

V and J are TRBV10-3 and TRBJ2-1; TRBD2 is a possible D gene (6 bases). V lost 9 bases and J 6 bases, leaving 18 bases between the germline ends. Looked up from germline, CDR1 is ENHRY and CDR2 is SYGVKD. The CDR3 runs 14 residues. CDR3 sequence (DNA): TGTGCCATGTCGGGGGACCTGGGACGCAATGAGCAGTTCTTC. Translated, it gives CAMSGDLGRNEQFF.